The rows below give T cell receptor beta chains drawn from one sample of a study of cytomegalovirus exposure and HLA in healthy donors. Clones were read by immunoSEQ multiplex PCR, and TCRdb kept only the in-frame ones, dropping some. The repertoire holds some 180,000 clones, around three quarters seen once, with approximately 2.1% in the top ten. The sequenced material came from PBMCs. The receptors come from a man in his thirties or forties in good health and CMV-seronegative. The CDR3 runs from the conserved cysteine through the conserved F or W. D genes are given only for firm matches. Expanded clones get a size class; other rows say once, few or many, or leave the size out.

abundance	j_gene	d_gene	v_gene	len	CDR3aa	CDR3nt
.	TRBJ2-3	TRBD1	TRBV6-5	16	CASSYSGTALLDTQYF	TGTGCCAGCAGTTACTCCGGGACAGCCCTGTTAGATACGCAGTATTTT
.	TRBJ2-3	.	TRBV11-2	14	CASSLGPETDTQYF	TGTGCCAGCAGCTTAGGGCCAGAAACAGATACGCAGTATTTT
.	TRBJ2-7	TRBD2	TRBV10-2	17	CASSFRLAGAGTYEQYF	TGCGCCAGCAGTTTTCGACTAGCGGGAGCGGGAACCTACGAGCAGTACTTC
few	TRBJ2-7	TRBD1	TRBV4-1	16	CASSQEDGTVSYEQYF	TGCGCCAGCAGCCAAGAAGACGGGACAGTTTCCTACGAGCAGTACTTC
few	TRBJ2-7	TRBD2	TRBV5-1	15	CASSLRASGPTEQYF	TGCGCCAGCAGCTTGAGGGCTAGCGGTCCTACGGAGCAGTACTTC
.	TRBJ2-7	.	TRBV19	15	CASSIEGRATYEQYF	TGTGCCAGTAGTATAGAGGGCAGGGCCACCTACGAGCAGTACTTC
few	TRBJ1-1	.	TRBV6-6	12	CASRGGDTEAFF	TGTGCCAGCAGAGGAGGGGACACTGAAGCTTTCTTT
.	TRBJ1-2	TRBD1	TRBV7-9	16	CASSRGQDVGNYGYTF	TGTGCCAGCAGCCGAGGACAGGACGTCGGTAACTATGGCTACACCTTC
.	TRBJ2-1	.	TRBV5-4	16	CASSLLGEGVRDEQFF	TGTGCCAGCAGCTTGCTCGGGGAGGGGGTCAGAGATGAGCAGTTCTTC
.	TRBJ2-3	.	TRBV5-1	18	CASSLETSPYYNTDTQYF	TGCGCCAGCAGCTTGGAAACTAGCCCCTACTATAACACAGATACGCAGTATTTT
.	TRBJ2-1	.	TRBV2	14	CASRRRRDYNEQFF	TGTGCCAGCAGAAGGCGGAGAGATTACAATGAGCAGTTCTTC
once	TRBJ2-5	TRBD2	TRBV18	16	CASSKGLAGVSETQYF	TGTGCCAGCTCAAAGGGACTAGCGGGAGTGTCAGAGACCCAGTACTTC
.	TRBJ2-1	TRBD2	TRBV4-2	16	CASSQPSGSYYNEQFF	TGTGCCAGCAGCCAACCTAGCGGGAGTTATTACAATGAGCAGTTCTTC
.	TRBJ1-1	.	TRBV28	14	CATDGVLERAEAFF	.
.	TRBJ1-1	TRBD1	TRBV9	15	CASSATGVMNTEAFF	TGTGCCAGCAGCGCGACAGGGGTTATGAACACTGAAGCTTTCTTT